One and the same sample provided the 3 T cell receptor beta chains below, sequenced in a study of tumor and adjacent non-tumor tissue in lung cancer. This sample's RNA came from whole unsorted tissue. TCRbeta libraries were built with three rounds of nested PCR, modified from ARM-PCR. Each CDR3 protein gets one entry after TCRdb re-called the multiplex PCR reads with MiXCR. Of 78,000 or so distinct CDR3 sequences in the sample, over 80% were seen once. The sample taken for sequencing was lung tumor tissue. Receptor source: a woman in her 50s with non-small cell lung cancer.

In regard to this clonotype: Without the conserved terminal phenylalanine or tryptophan, this CDR3 likely stems from a read error. It is unclear where the CDR3 begins or ends on the DNA, so no DNA is shown, and the CDR3 is as TCRdb lists it. The rearrangement joins TRBV11-3 to TRBJ2-1; the table assigns TRBD2, which was not confirmed against the DNA. CDR1 and CDR2 (germline): SGHNT, YENEEA. From its first to its last residue, the CDR3 has 16 amino acids. The CDR3 sequence is CASSPGLAGGVREQLY.

This clonotype turned up a few times. The junction does not match germline at one end; this may be a read error. The chain is built from TRBV25-1 and TRBJ2-5; 13 bases line up with TRBD2. The CDR3 runs to 14 residues. Per germline, CDR1 MGHDK and CDR2 SYGVNS. The CDR3 nucleotides read TGTGCCAGCAGTGGGACTAGCGGGAGAGAGACCCTGTACTTC. Translated: CASSGTSGRETLYF.

On this clonotype itself: A junction end diverges from the germline sequence, so it may reflect a read error. This chain connects TRBV13 to TRBJ1-6; 8 nucleotides match TRBD1. The germline gives CDR1 PRHDT, CDR2 FYEKMQ (reference sequence). This CDR3 has 18 amino acids. This CDR3 reads CASSLGGRGRSYNSPLLF. In DNA form, the CDR3 reads TGTGCCAGCAGCTTAGGTGGCAGGGGGCGCTCCTATAACTCACCCCTCCTCTTT.